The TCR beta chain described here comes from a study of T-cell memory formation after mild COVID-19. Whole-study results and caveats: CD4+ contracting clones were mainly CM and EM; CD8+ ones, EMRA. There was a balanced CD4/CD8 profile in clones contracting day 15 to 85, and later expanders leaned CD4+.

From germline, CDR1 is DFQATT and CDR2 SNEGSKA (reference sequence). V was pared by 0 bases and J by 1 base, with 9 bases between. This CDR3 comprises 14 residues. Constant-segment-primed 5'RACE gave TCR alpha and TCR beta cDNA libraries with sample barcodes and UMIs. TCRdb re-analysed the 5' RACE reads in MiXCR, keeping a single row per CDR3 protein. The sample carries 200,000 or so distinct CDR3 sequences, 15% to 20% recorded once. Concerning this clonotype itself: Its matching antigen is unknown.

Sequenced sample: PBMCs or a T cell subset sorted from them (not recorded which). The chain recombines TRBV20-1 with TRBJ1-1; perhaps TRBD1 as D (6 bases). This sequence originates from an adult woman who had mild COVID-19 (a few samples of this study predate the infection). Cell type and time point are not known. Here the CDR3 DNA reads TGCAGTGCTAGAGAGTGGGGGGCGAACACTGAAGCTTTCTTT. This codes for CSAREWGANTEAFF.